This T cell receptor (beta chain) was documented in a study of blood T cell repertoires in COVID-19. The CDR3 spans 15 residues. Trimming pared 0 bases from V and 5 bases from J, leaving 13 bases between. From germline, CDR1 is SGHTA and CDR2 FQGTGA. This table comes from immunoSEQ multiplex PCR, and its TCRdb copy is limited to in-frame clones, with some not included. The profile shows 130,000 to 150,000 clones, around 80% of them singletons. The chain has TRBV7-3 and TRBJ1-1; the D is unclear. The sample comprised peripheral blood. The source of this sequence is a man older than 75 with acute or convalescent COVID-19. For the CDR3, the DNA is TGTGCCAGCAGCTTAACCCACGACCCCGGGACTGAAGCTTTCTTT. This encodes CASSLTHDPGTEAFF. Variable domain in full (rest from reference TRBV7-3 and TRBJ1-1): GAGVSQTPSNKVTEKGKYVELRCDPISGHTALYWYRQSLGQGPEFLIYFQGTGAADDSGLPNDRFFAVRPEGSVSTLKIQRTERGDSAVYLCASSLTHDPGTEAFFGQGTRLTVV.